Listed below are T cell receptor beta chains from one sample, sequenced in a study of blood T cell repertoires in COVID-19. Libraries were prepared by immunoSEQ multiplex PCR; TCRdb keeps only in-frame clonotypes and omits some of them. The table includes about 250,000 clones, roughly 84% detected once. The sample comprised peripheral blood. Source of these receptors: a middle-aged woman who had recovered from COVID-19. The CDR3 runs from the conserved cysteine through the conserved F or W. The D gene is left open where the match is weak. Not every row has a clone size; where given, it reads once, few, many or a size class.

abundance: once
j_gene: TRBJ2-1
v_gene: TRBV4-1
d_gene: TRBD2
CDR3aa: CASSPRLAGDNEQFF
CDR3nt: TGCGCCAGCAGCCCCAGGTTAGCGGGGGATAATGAGCAGTTCTTC

abundance: .
j_gene: TRBJ1-2
v_gene: TRBV6-5
d_gene: TRBD1
CDR3aa: CASTGQLYGYTF
CDR3nt: TGTGCCAGCACGGGACAGCTCTATGGCTACACCTTC

abundance: .
j_gene: TRBJ1-2
v_gene: TRBV5-6
d_gene: TRBD1
CDR3aa: CASGPERGRGYGYTF
CDR3nt: TGTGCCAGCGGACCGGAGAGGGGGCGCGGCTATGGCTACACCTTC

abundance: .
j_gene: TRBJ1-2
v_gene: TRBV10-3
d_gene: TRBD1
CDR3aa: CAISESGAGGYGYTF
CDR3nt: TGTGCCATCAGTGAGTCAGGGGCAGGGGGCTATGGCTACACCTTC

abundance: .
j_gene: TRBJ2-3
v_gene: TRBV2
d_gene: .
CDR3aa: CASRASGTDTQYF
CDR3nt: TGTGCCAGCAGGGCTAGCGGCACAGATACGCAGTATTTT

abundance: .
j_gene: TRBJ1-5
v_gene: TRBV4-1
d_gene: TRBD1
CDR3aa: CASSQDPGQGHQPQHF
CDR3nt: TGCGCCAGCAGCCAAGATCCGGGACAGGGACATCAGCCCCAGCATTTT

abundance: .
j_gene: TRBJ2-1
v_gene: TRBV5-8
d_gene: .
CDR3aa: CASSLGFYANEQFF
CDR3nt: TGTGCCAGCAGCTTGGGTTTCTACGCGAATGAGCAGTTCTTC

abundance: .
j_gene: TRBJ2-7
v_gene: TRBV6-5
d_gene: .
CDR3aa: CASTKHRVYEQYF
CDR3nt: TGTGCCAGCACCAAACACAGGGTTTACGAGCAGTACTTC

abundance: .
j_gene: TRBJ2-3
v_gene: TRBV10-3
d_gene: TRBD2
CDR3aa: CAVGSSGGVTDTQYF
CDR3nt: TGTGCCGTAGGGTCTAGCGGGGGGGTCACAGATACGCAGTATTTT

abundance: .
j_gene: TRBJ2-2
v_gene: TRBV5-1
d_gene: .
CDR3aa: CASSLSPGANTGELFF
CDR3nt: TGCGCCAGCAGCTTGTCTCCGGGGGCGAACACCGGGGAGCTGTTTTTT

abundance: .
j_gene: TRBJ2-7
v_gene: TRBV4-1
d_gene: TRBD2
CDR3aa: CASSQNPSGVLYEQYF
CDR3nt: TGCGCCAGCAGCCAAAATCCTAGCGGGGTCCTATACGAGCAGTACTTC